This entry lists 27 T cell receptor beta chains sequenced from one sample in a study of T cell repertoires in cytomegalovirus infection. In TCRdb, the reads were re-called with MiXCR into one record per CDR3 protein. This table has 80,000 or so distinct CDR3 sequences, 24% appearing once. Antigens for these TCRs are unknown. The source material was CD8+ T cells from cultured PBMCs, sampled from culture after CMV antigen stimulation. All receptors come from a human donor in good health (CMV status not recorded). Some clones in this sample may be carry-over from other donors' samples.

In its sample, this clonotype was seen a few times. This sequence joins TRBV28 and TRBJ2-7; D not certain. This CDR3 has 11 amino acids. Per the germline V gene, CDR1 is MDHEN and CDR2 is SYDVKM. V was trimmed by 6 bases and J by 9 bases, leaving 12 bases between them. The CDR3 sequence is CASRSPPRQYF. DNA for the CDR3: TGTGCCAGCAGGAGCCCGCCCCGGCAGTACTTC.

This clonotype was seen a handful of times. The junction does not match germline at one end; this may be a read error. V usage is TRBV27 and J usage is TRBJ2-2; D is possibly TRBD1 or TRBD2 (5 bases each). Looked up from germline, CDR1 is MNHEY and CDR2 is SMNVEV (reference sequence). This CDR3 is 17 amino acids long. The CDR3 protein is CASRFPGTPPGTGELFF. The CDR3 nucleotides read TGTGCCAGCCGTTTCCCCGGGACCCCGCCGGGCACCGGGGAGCTGTTTTTT.

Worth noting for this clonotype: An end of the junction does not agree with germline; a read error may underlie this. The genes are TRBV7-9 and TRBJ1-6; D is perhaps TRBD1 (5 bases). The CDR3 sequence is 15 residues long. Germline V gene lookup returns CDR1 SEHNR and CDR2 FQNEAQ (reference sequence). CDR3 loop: CASTGGDSYSSPLHF. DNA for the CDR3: TGTGCCAGCACCGGGGGGGATTCCTATAGTTCACCCCTCCACTTT.

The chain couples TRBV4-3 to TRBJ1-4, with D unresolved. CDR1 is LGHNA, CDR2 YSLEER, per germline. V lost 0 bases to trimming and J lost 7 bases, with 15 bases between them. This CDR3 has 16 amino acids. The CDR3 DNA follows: TGCGCCAGCAGCCAAGATATGGGTCCCAGTGGTGAAAAACTGTTTTTT. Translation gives CASSQDMGPSGEKLFF.

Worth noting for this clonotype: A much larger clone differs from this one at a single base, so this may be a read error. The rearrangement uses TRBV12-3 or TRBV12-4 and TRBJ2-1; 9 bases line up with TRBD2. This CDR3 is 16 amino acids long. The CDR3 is CANSLYSSGVWNEQFF. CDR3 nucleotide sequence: TGTGCCAACAGTTTGTATTCTAGCGGGGTATGGAATGAGCAGTTCTTC.

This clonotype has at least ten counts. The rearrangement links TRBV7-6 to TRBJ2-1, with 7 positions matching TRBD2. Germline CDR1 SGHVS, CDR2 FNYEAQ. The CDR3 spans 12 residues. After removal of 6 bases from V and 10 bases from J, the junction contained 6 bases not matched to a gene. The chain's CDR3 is CASSLDGGEQFF. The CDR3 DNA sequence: TGTGCCAGCAGTCTGGACGGGGGGGAGCAGTTCTTC.

This CDR3 is CASSYMGTTSYNEQFF. The CDR3 DNA follows: TGTGCCAGCAGTTACATGGGGACTACCTCCTACAATGAGCAGTTCTTC. The chain carries TRBV6-2 or TRBV6-3 and TRBJ2-1; 7 positions match TRBD2. This CDR3 is built from 16 residues. CDR1 MNHEY and CDR2 SVGEGT come from the germline V gene. Trimming at V came to 2 bases and at J to 0 bases, leaving 4 bases not matched to a gene.

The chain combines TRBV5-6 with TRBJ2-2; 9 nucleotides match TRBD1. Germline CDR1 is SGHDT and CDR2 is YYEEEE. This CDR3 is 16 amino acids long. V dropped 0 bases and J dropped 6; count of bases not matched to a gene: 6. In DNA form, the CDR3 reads TGTGCCAGCAGCTTGGGGGACAGGGAATCCGCCGGGGAGCTGTTTTTT. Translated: CASSLGDRESAGELFF.

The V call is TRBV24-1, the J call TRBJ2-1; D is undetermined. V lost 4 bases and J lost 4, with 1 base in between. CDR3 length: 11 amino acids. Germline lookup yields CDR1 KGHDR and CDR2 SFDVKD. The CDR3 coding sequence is TGTGCCACCAGTGAATACAATGAGCAGTTCTTC. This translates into CATSEYNEQFF.

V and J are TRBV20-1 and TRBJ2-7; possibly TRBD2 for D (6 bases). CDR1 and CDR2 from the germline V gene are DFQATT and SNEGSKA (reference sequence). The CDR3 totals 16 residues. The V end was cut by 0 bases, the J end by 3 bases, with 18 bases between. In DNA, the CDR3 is TGCAGTGCTAGAGATCCCCTCGGACTAAGGGACTACGAGCAGTACTTC. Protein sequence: CSARDPLGLRDYEQYF.

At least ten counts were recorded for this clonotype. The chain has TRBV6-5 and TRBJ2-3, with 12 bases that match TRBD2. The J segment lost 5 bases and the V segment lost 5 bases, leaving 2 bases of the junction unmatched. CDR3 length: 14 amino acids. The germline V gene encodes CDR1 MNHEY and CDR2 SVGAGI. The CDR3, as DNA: TGTGCCAGCAGTCGACTAGCGGGAGTAGATACGCAGTATTTT. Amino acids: CASSRLAGVDTQYF.

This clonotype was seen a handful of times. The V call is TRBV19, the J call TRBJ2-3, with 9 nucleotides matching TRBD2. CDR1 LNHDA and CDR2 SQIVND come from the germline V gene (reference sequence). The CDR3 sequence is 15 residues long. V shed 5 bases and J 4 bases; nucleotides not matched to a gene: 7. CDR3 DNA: TGTGCCAGTAGTTCGGGCGGGGGGGCCTCAGATACGCAGTATTTT. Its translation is CASSSGGGASDTQYF.

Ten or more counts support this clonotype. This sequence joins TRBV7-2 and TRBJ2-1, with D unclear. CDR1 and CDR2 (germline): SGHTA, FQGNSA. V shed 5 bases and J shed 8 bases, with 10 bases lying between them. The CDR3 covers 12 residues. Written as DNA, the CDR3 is TGTGCCAGCAGCCCCTCCCTCCATGAGCAGTTCTTC. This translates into CASSPSLHEQFF.

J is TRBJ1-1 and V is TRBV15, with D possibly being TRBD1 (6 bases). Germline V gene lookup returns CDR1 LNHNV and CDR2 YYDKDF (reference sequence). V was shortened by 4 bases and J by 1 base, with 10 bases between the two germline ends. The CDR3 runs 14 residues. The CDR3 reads CATSTGQRNTEAFF. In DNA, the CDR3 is TGTGCCACCAGCACCGGACAGCGGAACACTGAAGCTTTCTTT. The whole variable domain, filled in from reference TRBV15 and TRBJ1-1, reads DAMVIQNPRYQVTQFGKPVTLSCSQTLNHNVMYWYQQKSSQAPKLLFHYYDKDFNNEADTPDNFQSRRPNTSFCFLDIRSPGLGDTAMYLCATSTGQRNTEAFFGQGTRLTVV.

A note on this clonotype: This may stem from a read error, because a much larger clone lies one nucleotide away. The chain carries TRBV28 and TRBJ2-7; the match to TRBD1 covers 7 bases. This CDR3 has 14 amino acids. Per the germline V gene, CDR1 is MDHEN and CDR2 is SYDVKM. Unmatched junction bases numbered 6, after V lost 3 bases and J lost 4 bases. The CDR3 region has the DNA TGTGCCAGCAGTTTTAGCGAGGGGGCGTACGAGCAGTACTTC. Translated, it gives CASSFSEGAYEQYF. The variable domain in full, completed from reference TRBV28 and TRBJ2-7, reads DVKVTQSSRYLVKRTGEKVFLECVQDMDHENMFWYRQDPGLGLRLIYFSYDVKMKEKGDIPEGYSVSREKKERFSLILESASTNQTSMYLCASSFSEGAYEQYFGPGTRLTVT.

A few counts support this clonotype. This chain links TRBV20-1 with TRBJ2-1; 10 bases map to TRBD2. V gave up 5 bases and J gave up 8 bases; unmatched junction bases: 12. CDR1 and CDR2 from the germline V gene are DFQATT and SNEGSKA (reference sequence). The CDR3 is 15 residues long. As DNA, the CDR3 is TGCAGTGCTCCAGGGGGAGCGGGGGGGCGCTATGAGCAGTTCTTC. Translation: CSAPGGAGGRYEQFF.

CDR3 residues: CASSLGPPDSAHGYTF. CDR3 sequence (DNA): TGTGCCAGCAGCTTAGGACCCCCGGACAGCGCTCATGGCTACACCTTC. The chain employs TRBV11-2 and TRBJ1-2; D possibly corresponds to TRBD1 (6 bases). The CDR3 spans 16 residues. The germline V and J ends were trimmed by 1 base and 6 bases, with 18 bases remaining between them. CDR1 is SGHAT and CDR2 is FQNNGV in the germline V gene.

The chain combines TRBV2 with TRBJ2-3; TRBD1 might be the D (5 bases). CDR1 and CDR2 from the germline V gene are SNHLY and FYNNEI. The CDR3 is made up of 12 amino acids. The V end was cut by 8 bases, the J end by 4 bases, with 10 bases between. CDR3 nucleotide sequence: TGTGCCAGCGGGCAGGGATCAGATACGCAGTATTTT. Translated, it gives CASGQGSDTQYF.

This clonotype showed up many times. CDR3 amino acids: CASTNRGPTGELFF. Written as DNA, the CDR3 is TGTGCCAGCACTAACAGGGGGCCAACCGGGGAGCTGTTTTTT. The chain has TRBV25-1 and TRBJ2-2; 9 nucleotides match TRBD1. With V trimmed by 7 bases and J by 5 bases, 5 bases remained unmatched. Germline V gives CDR1 MGHDK, CDR2 SYGVNS. The CDR3 totals 14 residues.

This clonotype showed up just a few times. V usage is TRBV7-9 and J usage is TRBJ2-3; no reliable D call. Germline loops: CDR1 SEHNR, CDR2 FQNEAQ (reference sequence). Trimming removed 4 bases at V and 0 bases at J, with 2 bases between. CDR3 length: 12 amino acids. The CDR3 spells CASSWSTDTQYF. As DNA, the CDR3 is TGTGCCAGCAGCTGGAGCACAGATACGCAGTATTTT.

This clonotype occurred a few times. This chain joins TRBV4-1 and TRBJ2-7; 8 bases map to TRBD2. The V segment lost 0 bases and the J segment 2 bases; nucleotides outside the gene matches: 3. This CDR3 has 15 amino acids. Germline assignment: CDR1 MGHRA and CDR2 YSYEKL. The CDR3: CASSQDSTSAYEQYF. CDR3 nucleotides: TGCGCCAGCAGCCAAGATTCGACTAGCGCCTACGAGCAGTACTTC.

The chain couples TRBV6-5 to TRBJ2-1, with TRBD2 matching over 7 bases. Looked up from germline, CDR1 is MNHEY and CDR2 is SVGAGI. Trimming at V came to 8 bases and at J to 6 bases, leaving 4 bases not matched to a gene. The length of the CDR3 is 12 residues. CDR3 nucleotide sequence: TGTGCCAGCGCGGGGGAGGCCAATGAGCAGTTCTTC. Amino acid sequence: CASAGEANEQFF.

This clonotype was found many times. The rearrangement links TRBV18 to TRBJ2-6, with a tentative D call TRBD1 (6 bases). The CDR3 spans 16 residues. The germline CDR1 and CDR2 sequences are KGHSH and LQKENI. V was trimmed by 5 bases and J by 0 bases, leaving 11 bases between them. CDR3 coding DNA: TGTGCCAGCTCAGGAACAGGGCCCTCTGGGGCCAACGTCCTGACTTTC. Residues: CASSGTGPSGANVLTF.

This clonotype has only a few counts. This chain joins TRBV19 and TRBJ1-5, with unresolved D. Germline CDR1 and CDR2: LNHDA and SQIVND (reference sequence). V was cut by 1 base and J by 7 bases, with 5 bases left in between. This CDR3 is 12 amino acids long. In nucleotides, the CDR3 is TGTGCCAGTAGTATAGCTTGGCAGCCCCAGCATTTT. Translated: CASSIAWQPQHF.

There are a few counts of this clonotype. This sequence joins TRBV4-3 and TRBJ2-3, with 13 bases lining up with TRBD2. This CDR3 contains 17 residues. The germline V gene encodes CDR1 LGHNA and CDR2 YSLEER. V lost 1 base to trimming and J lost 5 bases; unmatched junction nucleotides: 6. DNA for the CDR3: TGCGCCAGCAGCCAAGGGACTAGCGGGAGTTTCTTAGATACGCAGTATTTT. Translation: CASSQGTSGSFLDTQYF.

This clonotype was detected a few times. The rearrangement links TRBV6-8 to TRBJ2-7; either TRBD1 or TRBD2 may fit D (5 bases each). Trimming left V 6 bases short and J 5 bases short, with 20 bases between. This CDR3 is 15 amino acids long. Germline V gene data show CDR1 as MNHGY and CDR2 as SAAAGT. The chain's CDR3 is CASSSGLAGGHEQYF. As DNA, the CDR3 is TGTGCCAGCAGCTCGGGGCTGGCGGGCGGCCACGAGCAGTACTTC.

CDR3 sequence (DNA): TGTGCCAGCAGCCTCGCTTACCAAGAGACCCAGTACTTC. Translated: CASSLAYQETQYF. The chain couples TRBV5-6 to TRBJ2-5, with D unresolved. The ends were cut back, 4 bases at V and 0 bases at J, with 7 bases in the middle. Germline-derived CDR1 and CDR2 are SGHDT and YYEEEE. CDR3 length: 13 residues.